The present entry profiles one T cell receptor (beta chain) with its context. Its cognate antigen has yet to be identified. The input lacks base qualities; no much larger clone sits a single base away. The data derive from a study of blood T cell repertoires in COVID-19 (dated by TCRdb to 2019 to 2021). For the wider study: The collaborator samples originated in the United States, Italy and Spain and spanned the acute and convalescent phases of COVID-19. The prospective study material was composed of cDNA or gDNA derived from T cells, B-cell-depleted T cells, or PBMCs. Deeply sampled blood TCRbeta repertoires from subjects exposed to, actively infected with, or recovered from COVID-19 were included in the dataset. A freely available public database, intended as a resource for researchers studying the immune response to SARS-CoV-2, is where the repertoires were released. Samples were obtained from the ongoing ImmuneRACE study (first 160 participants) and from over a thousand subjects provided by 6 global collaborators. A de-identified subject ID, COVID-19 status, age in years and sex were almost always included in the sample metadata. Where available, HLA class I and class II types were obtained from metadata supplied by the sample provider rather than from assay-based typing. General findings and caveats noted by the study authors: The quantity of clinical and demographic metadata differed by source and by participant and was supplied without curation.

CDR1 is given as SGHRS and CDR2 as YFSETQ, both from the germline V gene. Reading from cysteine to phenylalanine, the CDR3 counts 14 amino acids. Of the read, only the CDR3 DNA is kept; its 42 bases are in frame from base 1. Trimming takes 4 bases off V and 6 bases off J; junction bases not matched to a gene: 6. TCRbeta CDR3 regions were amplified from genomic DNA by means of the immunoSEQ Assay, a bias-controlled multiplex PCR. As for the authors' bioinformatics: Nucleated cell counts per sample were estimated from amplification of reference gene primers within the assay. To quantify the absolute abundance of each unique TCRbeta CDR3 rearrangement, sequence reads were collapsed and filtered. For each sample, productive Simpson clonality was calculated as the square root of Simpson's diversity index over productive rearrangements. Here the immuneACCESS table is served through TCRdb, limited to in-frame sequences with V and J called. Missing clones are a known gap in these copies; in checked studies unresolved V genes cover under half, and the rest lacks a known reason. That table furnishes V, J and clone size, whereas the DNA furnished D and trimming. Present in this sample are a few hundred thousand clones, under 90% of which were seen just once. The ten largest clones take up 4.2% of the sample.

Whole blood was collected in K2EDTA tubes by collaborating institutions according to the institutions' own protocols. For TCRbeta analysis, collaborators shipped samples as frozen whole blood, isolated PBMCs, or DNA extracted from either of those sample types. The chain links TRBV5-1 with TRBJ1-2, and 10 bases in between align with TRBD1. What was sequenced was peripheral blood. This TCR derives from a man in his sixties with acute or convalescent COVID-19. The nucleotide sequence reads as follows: TGCGCCAGCAGCCATGGGACAGGGGTAAATGGCTACACCTTC. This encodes CASSHGTGVNGYTF. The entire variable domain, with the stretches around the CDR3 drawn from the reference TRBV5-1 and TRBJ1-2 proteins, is KAGVTQTPRYLIKTRGQQVTLSCSPISGHRSVSWYQQTPGQGLQFLFEYFSETQRNKGNFPGRFSGRQFSNSRSEMNVSTLELGDSALYLCASSHGTGVNGYTFGSGTRLTVV.